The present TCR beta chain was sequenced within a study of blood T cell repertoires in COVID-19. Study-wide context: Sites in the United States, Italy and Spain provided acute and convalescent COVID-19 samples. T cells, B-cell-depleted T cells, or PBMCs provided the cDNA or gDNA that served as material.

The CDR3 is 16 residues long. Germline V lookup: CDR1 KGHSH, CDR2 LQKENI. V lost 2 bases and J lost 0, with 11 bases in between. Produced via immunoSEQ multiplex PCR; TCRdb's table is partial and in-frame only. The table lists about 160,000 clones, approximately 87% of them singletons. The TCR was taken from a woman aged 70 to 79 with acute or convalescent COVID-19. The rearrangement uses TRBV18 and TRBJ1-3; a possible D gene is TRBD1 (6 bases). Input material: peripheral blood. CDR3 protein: CASSPVRDTSGNTIYF. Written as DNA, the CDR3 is TGTGCCAGCTCACCAGTCCGGGACACCTCTGGAAACACCATATATTTT.